This T cell receptor beta chain emerged from a study of blood T cell repertoires in COVID-19. Turning to the study itself: Both acute and convalescent COVID-19 samples were obtained from the United States, Italy and Spain. T cells, B-cell-depleted T cells, or PBMCs supplied cDNA or gDNA.

The CDR3 loop spans 15 amino acids. V shed 7 bases, J shed 5 bases, and the junction held 10 bases outside the gene matches. CDR1 is KGHDR and CDR2 is SFDVKD in the germline V gene. Measured with immunoSEQ multiplex PCR; TCRdb has only the in-frame clones, and not every one. The data contain about 180,000 clones, over 80% of them singletons. Those enrolled in Seattle joined during active infection and were followed longitudinally afterward. The chain carries TRBV24-1 and TRBJ2-1; TRBD2 agrees at 7 bases. This receptor was obtained from an older woman with COVID-19, enrolled during active disease. Sequencing was carried out using peripheral blood. This CDR3 is CATSYPSGDDNEQFF. CDR3 nucleotides: TGTGCCACCAGCTACCCTAGCGGAGACGACAATGAGCAGTTCTTC.